This T cell receptor beta chain was recovered during a study of Graves' ophthalmopathy and Graves' hyperthyroidism. V was clipped by 5 bases and J by 4 bases, with 20 bases between them. Per the germline V gene, CDR1 is GTSNPN and CDR2 is SVGIG (reference sequence). The CDR3 totals 15 residues. The hyperthyroidism patients had a new diagnosis of under 2 months' duration and were aged 18 to 65. This clonotype was detected a few times. RNA transcripts yielded amplified TCR beta CDR3 regions. HTBI primers were used in a first-round RT-PCR, which preceded a second-round multiplex PCR. Each CDR3 protein gets one entry after TCRdb re-called the multiplex PCR reads with MiXCR. The sample yields hundreds of thousands of distinct CDR3 sequences, over 20% seen once.

The sequenced sample was peripheral blood. The chain links TRBV30 to TRBJ2-5, with D perhaps TRBD2 (6 bases). This TCR was sampled from a woman aged 18-30 years with stable Graves' hyperthyroidism. Some clones in this sample may be carry-over from other donors' samples. CDR3 nucleotide sequence: TGTGCCTGGGCCCAGGGTCAGCGGGTAAGAGAGACCCAGTACTTC. Translating gives CAWAQGQRVRETQYF.